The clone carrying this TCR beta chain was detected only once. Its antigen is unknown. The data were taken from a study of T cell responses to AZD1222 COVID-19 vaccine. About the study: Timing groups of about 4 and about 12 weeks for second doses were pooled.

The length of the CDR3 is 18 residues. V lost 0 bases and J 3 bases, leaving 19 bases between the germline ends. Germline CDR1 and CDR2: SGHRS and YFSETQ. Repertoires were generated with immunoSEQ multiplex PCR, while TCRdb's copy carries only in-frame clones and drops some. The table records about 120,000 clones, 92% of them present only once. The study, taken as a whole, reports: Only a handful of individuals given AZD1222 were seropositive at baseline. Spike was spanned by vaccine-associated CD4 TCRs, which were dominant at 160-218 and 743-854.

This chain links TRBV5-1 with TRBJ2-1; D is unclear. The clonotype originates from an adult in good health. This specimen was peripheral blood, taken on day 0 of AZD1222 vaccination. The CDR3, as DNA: TGCGCCAGCAGCTTGGCCCTAAGCGAGACTGCCAACTACAATGAGCAGTTCTTC. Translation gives CASSLALSETANYNEQFF. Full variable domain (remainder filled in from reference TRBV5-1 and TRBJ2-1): KAGVTQTPRYLIKTRGQQVTLSCSPISGHRSVSWYQQTPGQGLQFLFEYFSETQRNKGNFPGRFSGRQFSNSRSEMNVSTLELGDSALYLCASSLALSETANYNEQFFGPGTRLTVL.